This TCR beta chain was identified during a study of T cells expressing NK-cell markers. TCRdb re-called the 5' RACE reads and shows each CDR3 protein once, DNA omitted. The sample has roughly 180,000 distinct CDR3 sequences. Germline loops: CDR1 SGHTA, CDR2 FQGTGA. The CDR3 covers 14 residues. The rearrangement joins TRBV7-3 to TRBJ2-5; TCRdb picks TRBD2, but there is no DNA to check that call. This clonotype was obtained from a woman between 18 and 75 years old in good health. The specimen was blood T cells: a sorted CD56 or NKG2C T cell subset, CD4+ or CD8+ T cells, or bulk PBMC T cells (not recorded which). CDR3 residues: CASSGYRGAETQYF. Full variable domain (remainder filled in from reference TRBV7-3 and TRBJ2-5): GAGVSQTPSNKVTEKGKYVELRCDPISGHTALYWYRQSLGQGPEFLIYFQGTGAADDSGLPNDRFFAVRPEGSVSTLKIQRTERGDSAVYLCASSGYRGAETQYFGPGTRLLVL.